The 21 T cell receptor beta chains given below trace back to one sample, sequenced in a study of shared clonotypes between healthy human individuals. The data were produced by immunoSEQ multiplex PCR, yet TCRdb's version contains in-frame clones alone and is incomplete. The table lists some 1 million clones, 65% to 75% of them singletons. The sample taken for sequencing was memory CD4+ T cells sorted from blood. Described subset: CD45RA-negative fraction. The receptors derive from a man aged 18 to 30 in good health.

This clone was found a few times. This chain links TRBV6-6 with TRBJ1-2; 11 positions agree with TRBD1. The length of the CDR3 is 16 residues. Germline assignment: CDR1 MNHNY and CDR2 SVGAGI (reference sequence). After removal of 2 bases from V and 4 bases from J, the junction contained 6 bases not matched to a gene. The CDR3, as DNA: TGTGCCAGCAGTTACGGGGGGACAGGGGGAAGCTATGGCTACACCTTC. Protein product: CASSYGGTGGSYGYTF.

In this sample, this clone turned up once. This chain uses TRBV6-6 with TRBJ2-5, with D uncertain. The CDR3 loop spans 13 amino acids. Looked up from germline, CDR1 is MNHNY and CDR2 is SVGAGI (reference sequence). Deletions cut 5 bases from V and 1 base from J, with 8 bases between. The CDR3 sequence is CASSRWVQETQYF. For the CDR3, the DNA is TGTGCCAGCAGTCGCTGGGTCCAAGAGACCCAGTACTTC.

The V gene is TRBV2, the J gene TRBJ1-3; 8 nucleotides line up with TRBD1. V shed 4 bases and J 2 bases; nucleotides not matched to a gene: 4. CDR1 SNHLY and CDR2 FYNNEI come from the germline V gene. The CDR3 consists of 15 residues. CDR3 sequence (DNA): TGTGCCAGCAGTGTCCCGACAGGGGCTGGAAACACCATATATTTT. Translating it yields CASSVPTGAGNTIYF. The complete variable domain, with remaining parts taken from reference TRBV2 and TRBJ1-3, reads EPEVTQTPSHQVTQMGQEVILRCVPISNHLYFYWYRQILGQKVEFLVSFYNNEISEKSEIFDDQFSVERPDGSNFTLKIRSTKLEDSAMYFCASSVPTGAGNTIYFGEGSWLTVV.

The V call is TRBV4-1, the J call TRBJ1-3; D not certain. The CDR3 is made up of 13 amino acids. V was shortened by 4 bases and J by 4 bases, with 8 bases between the two germline ends. Germline assignment: CDR1 MGHRA and CDR2 YSYEKL. The CDR3: CASSRTQGNTIYF. Here the CDR3 DNA reads TGCGCCAGCAGCCGGACTCAGGGAAACACCATATATTTT.

The V call is TRBV5-8, the J call TRBJ1-4; 7 nucleotides agree with TRBD1. The CDR3 is made up of 19 amino acids. J was trimmed by 0 bases and V by 2 bases; bases with no gene match: 13. In germline, CDR1 is SGHTS, CDR2 YDEGEE. The DNA of the CDR3 is TGTGCCAGCAGCTTATCTAGCCAGTTGGACAGGTCAACTAATGAAAAACTGTTTTTT. This encodes CASSLSSQLDRSTNEKLFF.

The V call is TRBV6-1, the J call TRBJ1-6, with 10 bases identical to TRBD1. Looked up from germline, CDR1 is MNHNS and CDR2 is SASEGT. The CDR3 is 16 amino acids. The V and J ends lost 3 bases and 6 bases, in that order; junction bases with no gene match: 5. CDR3 loop: CASSERGQGSNSPLHF. The CDR3 coding sequence is TGTGCCAGCAGTGAGAGGGGACAGGGGAGTAATTCACCCCTCCACTTT.

The rearrangement uses TRBV5-1 and TRBJ2-1; TRBD2 agrees at 10 bases. This CDR3 region has 15 residues. The germline V gene has CDR1 SGHRS and CDR2 YFSETQ. V trimming: 5 bases; J trimming: 6 bases; junction bases outside the gene matches: 8. The CDR3 coding sequence is TGCGCCAGCAGATCGGGGGTAGCGGGAGGCAATGAGCAGTTCTTC. Translation gives CASRSGVAGGNEQFF.

This chain uses TRBV2 with TRBJ2-7; 8 nucleotides align to TRBD1. The CDR3 is 13 residues long. The V and J ends lost 7 bases and 6 bases, in that order; junction bases with no gene match: 8. CDR1 SNHLY and CDR2 FYNNEI come from the germline V gene. The CDR3 DNA reads as TGTGCCAGCACAATTGAACAGGGGGGCGAGCAGTACTTC. Protein sequence: CASTIEQGGEQYF.

This chain joins TRBV10-3 and TRBJ2-6, with D possibly matching TRBD1 (5 bases). The germline CDR1 and CDR2 sequences are ENHRY and SYGVKD. Between the trimmed V and J ends, which lost 2 bases and 1 base, there was a span of 6 bases. CDR3 length: 15 residues. The DNA of the CDR3 is TGTGCCATCAGTGAGGGGGCATCTGGGGCCAACGTCCTGACTTTC. It specifies CAISEGASGANVLTF.

This chain links TRBV5-1 with TRBJ1-2; weak D call: TRBD1 (5 bases). There are 14 residues in the CDR3. Germline CDR1 and CDR2: SGHRS and YFSETQ. Trimming pared 4 bases from V and 4 bases from J, leaving 14 bases between. The CDR3 sequence is CASSPEGLPYGYTF. Here the CDR3 DNA reads TGCGCCAGCAGCCCCGAGGGGCTCCCCTATGGCTACACCTTC.

This rearrangement joins TRBV10-3 to TRBJ2-7, with D uncertain. The ends were cut back, 6 bases at V and 3 bases at J, with 6 bases in the middle. Germline CDR1 reads ENHRY; CDR2 reads SYGVKD. The CDR3 is made up of 11 amino acids. The chain's CDR3 is CAISRSYEQYF. CDR3 coding DNA: TGTGCCATCAGCAGGAGCTACGAGCAGTACTTC.

CDR3 amino acids: CASRNTGFNEQFF. CDR3 bases: TGTGCCAGCAGGAACACAGGGTTCAATGAGCAGTTCTTC. The chain combines TRBV7-9 with TRBJ2-1; D is possibly TRBD1 (6 bases). CDR1 and CDR2 from the germline V gene are SEHNR and FQNEAQ (reference sequence). This CDR3 has 13 amino acids. The V gene lost 6 bases and the J gene lost 6 bases, with 12 bases spanning the gap. Combining the CDR3 with reference TRBV7-9 and TRBJ2-1 gives the whole variable domain DTGVSQNPRHKITKRGQNVTFRCDPISEHNRLYWYRQTLGQGPEFLTYFQNEAQLEKSRLLSDRFSAERPKGSFSTLEIQRTEQGDSAMYLCASRNTGFNEQFFGPGTRLTVL.

Details on this clone: Being one base from a much bigger clone, this may be a read error. Other DNA variants within this sample encode the same CDR3. This chain uses TRBV7-2 with TRBJ2-7; no reliable D call. Germline V lookup: CDR1 SGHTA, CDR2 FQGNSA. Trimming pared 1 base from V and 1 base from J, leaving 5 bases between. The CDR3 runs 13 residues. The chain's CDR3 is CASSLGVSYEQYF. The CDR3 DNA sequence: TGTGCCAGCAGCTTAGGGGTTTCCTACGAGCAGTACTTC.

V is TRBV4-3 and J is TRBJ2-5; 15 positions match TRBD2. Losses at the gene ends were 4 bases for V and 0 bases for J; bases not matched to a gene: 6. Germline CDR1 and CDR2: LGHNA and YSLEER. The CDR3 runs to 18 residues. In DNA form, the CDR3 reads TGCGCCAGCAGCCCCGGACTAGCGGGAGGGCCTTACCAAGAGACCCAGTACTTC. This translates into CASSPGLAGGPYQETQYF.

This clone has a count of ten or more. This CDR3 is also generated by other DNA sequences in the sample. The gene calls are TRBV5-1 and TRBJ1-6, with D unclear. This CDR3 is 14 amino acids long. V lost 0 bases and J 6 bases, leaving 7 bases between the germline ends. Looked up from germline, CDR1 is SGHRS and CDR2 is YFSETQ. The CDR3 sequence is CASSLEAGNSPLHF. The DNA of the CDR3 is TGCGCCAGCAGCTTGGAGGCGGGTAATTCACCCCTCCACTTT.

This clone was detected a few times. The chain employs TRBV7-2 and TRBJ2-7, with D tentatively TRBD2 (6 bases). The CDR3 contains 15 residues. V dropped 1 base and J dropped 7 bases, with 17 bases sitting between them. Germline loops: CDR1 SGHTA, CDR2 FQGNSA. The DNA for the CDR3 is TGTGCCAGCAGCTTAGATTTTCGCGGGAATAAAGAGCAGTACTTC. It codes for CASSLDFRGNKEQYF.

The chain couples TRBV2 to TRBJ1-3, with a tentative D call TRBD1 (5 bases). This CDR3 region has 17 residues. Germline V lookup: CDR1 SNHLY, CDR2 FYNNEI. Trimming pared 4 bases from V and 1 base from J, leaving 17 bases between. The CDR3 loop reads CASSARGITPSGNTIYF. As DNA, the CDR3 is TGTGCCAGCAGTGCCCGGGGGATAACCCCATCTGGAAACACCATATATTTT.

This sequence joins TRBV10-3 and TRBJ1-2, with 8 bases matching TRBD1. The germline V gene has CDR1 ENHRY and CDR2 SYGVKD. J gave up 4 bases and V 3 bases, and 7 bases lay outside the gene matches. The CDR3 is 15 residues long. CDR3 nucleotides: TGTGCCATCAGTGACTCAGGGGGCAAGTCCTATGGCTACACCTTC. Amino acid sequence: CAISDSGGKSYGYTF.

A word on this clone: A much larger clone differs by one base, so this may be a read error. V is TRBV11-2 and J is TRBJ2-5; no reliable D call. CDR1 and CDR2 from the germline V gene are SGHAT and FQNNGV. The CDR3 consists of 10 residues. Deletions cut 5 bases from V and 2 bases from J, with 0 bases between. The CDR3 DNA reads TGTGCCAGCAGCCAAGAGACCCAGTACTTC. It specifies CASSQETQYF.

On this clone: Other DNA sequences in this sample translate to the same CDR3. This chain connects TRBV5-1 to TRBJ2-7; no clear D. The CDR3 sequence is 13 residues long. The V end lost 4 bases, the J end lost 1 base, and 9 bases lay between the germline ends. Germline V gene sequence: CDR1 SGHRS, CDR2 YFSETQ. In DNA, the CDR3 is TGCGCCAGCAGCCCGGGTCCGTCCTACGAGCAGTACTTC. It codes for CASSPGPSYEQYF.

V is TRBV27 and J is TRBJ2-1; D might be TRBD2 (6 bases). Germline loops: CDR1 MNHEY, CDR2 SMNVEV (reference sequence). With 6 bases removed from V and 7 bases from J, the gap between germline ends came to 16 bases. The CDR3 extends over 14 amino acids. The CDR3 DNA is TGTGCCAGCAGGACTAGTTGGGGCGGGAATGAGCAGTTCTTC. Encoded protein: CASRTSWGGNEQFF.